These T cell receptor beta chains were read from a single sample in a study of T cells expressing NK-cell markers. TCRdb re-called the 5' RACE reads; one entry per CDR3 protein, DNA not given. The sample includes 400,000 to 550,000 distinct CDR3 sequences. Sequenced sample: blood T cells: a sorted CD56 or NKG2C T cell subset, CD4+ or CD8+ T cells, or bulk PBMC T cells (not recorded which). All receptors derive from a woman between 18 and 69 years old in good health. Both conserved end residues are part of each CDR3.

TRBV27	TRBJ2-1	CASSWSGGAPEQFF
TRBV20-1	TRBJ1-2	CSASHLQGGGYTF
TRBV4-3	TRBJ1-2	CASSQEGQLPAYGYTF
TRBV3-1	TRBJ1-2	CASSQVAGKGYTF
TRBV7-8	TRBJ2-1	CASTIGGASPRDEQFF
TRBV20-1	TRBJ2-1	CSAPTLTISSYNEQFF
TRBV20-1	TRBJ2-5	CSARGLEGAGETQYF
TRBV11-2	TRBJ2-3	CASSLFLAGGPLSTDTQYF
TRBV7-2	TRBJ2-7	CASSIAANSYEQYF
TRBV12-3/TRBV12-4	TRBJ1-1	CASSLAGVRSNTEAFF
TRBV6-2/TRBV6-3	TRBJ2-3	CASSYSSRLAGFVRDTQYF
TRBV20-1	TRBJ1-4	CSAGPGTGETLFF
TRBV12-3/TRBV12-4	TRBJ2-5	CASSLVAGGAETQYF
TRBV5-5	TRBJ2-1	CASSMGQGSYNEQFF
TRBV11-2	TRBJ2-1	CASSPSPTFLEQFF
TRBV29-1	TRBJ2-6	CSVEDSYRTVSGANVLTF
TRBV7-2	TRBJ1-4	CASSFSLLGAINEKLFF
TRBV5-1	TRBJ2-1	CASSVTGQLYNEQFF
TRBV5-4	TRBJ2-2	CASSQDRGDGELFF
TRBV12-3/TRBV12-4	TRBJ2-1	CASRLLSNNEQFF